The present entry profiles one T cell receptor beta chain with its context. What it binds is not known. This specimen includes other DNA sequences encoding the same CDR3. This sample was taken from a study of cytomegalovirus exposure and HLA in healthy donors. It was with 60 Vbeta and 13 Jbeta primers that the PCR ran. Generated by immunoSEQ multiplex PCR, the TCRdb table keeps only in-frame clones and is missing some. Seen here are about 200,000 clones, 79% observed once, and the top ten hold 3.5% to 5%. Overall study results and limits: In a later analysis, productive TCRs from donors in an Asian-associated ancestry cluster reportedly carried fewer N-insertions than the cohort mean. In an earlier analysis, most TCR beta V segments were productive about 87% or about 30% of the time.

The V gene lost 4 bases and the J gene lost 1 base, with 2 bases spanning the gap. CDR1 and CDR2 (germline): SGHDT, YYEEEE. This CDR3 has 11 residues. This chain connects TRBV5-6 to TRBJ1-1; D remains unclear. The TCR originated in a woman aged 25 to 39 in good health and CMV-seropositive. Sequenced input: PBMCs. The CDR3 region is CASSRNTEAFF. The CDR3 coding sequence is TGTGCCAGCAGCCGGAACACTGAAGCTTTCTTT.